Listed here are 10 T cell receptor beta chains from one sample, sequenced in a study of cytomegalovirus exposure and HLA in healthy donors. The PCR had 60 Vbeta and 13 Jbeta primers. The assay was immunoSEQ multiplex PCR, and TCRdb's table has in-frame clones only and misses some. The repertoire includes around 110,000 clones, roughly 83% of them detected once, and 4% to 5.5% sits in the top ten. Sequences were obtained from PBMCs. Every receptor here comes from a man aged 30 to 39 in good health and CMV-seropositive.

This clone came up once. CDR3 residues: CATGTGVHSGNTIYF. The CDR3 DNA is TGTGCCACCGGGACAGGGGTTCACTCTGGAAACACCATATATTTT. V gene TRBV6-5 combines with J gene TRBJ1-3; 10 nucleotides agree with TRBD1. Unmatched junction bases numbered 6, after V lost 10 bases and J lost 0 bases. The CDR3 length is 15 residues. Germline CDR1 and CDR2: MNHEY and SVGAGI.

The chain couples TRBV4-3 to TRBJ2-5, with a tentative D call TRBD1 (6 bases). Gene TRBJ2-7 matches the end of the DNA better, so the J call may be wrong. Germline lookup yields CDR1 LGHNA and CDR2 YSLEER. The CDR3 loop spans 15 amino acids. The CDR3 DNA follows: TGCGCCAGCAGCCAAGTTTCAGGGGATTTCGACGAGCAGTACTTC. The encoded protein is CASSQVSGDFDEQYF.

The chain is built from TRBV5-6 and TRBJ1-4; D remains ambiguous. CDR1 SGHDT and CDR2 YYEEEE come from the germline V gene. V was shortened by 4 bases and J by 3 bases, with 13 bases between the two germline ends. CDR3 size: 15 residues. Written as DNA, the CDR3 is TGTGCCAGCAGCCGCCCGGGAAGGCCTAATGAAAAACTGTTTTTT. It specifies CASSRPGRPNEKLFF.

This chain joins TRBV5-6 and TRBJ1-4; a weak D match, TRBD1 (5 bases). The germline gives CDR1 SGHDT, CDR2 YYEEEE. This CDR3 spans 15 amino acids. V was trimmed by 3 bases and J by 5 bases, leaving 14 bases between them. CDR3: CASSSAGGTNEKLFF. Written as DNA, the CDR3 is TGTGCCAGCAGCTCCGCCGGGGGAACCAATGAAAAACTGTTTTTT.

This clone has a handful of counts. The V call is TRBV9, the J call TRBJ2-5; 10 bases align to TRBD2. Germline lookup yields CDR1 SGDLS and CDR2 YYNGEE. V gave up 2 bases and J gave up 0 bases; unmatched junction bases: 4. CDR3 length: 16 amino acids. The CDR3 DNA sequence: TGTGCCAGCAGCGTCGGACTAGCGGCAAACCAAGAGACCCAGTACTTC. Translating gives CASSVGLAANQETQYF.

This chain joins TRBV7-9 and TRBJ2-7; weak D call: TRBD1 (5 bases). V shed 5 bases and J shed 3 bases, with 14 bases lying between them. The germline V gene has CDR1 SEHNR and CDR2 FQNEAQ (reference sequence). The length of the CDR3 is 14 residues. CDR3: CASSPLGASYEQYF. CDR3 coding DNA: TGTGCCAGCAGCCCCCTTGGGGCAAGCTACGAGCAGTACTTC. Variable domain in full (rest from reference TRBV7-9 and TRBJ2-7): DTGVSQNPRHKITKRGQNVTFRCDPISEHNRLYWYRQTLGQGPEFLTYFQNEAQLEKSRLLSDRFSAERPKGSFSTLEIQRTEQGDSAMYLCASSPLGASYEQYFGPGTRLTVT.

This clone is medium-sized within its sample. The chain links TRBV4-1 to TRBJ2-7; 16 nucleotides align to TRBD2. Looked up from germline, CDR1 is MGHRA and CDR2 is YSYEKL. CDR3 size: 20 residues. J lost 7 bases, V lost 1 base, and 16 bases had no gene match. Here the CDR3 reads CASSQAVPGLAGGLDREQYF. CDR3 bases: TGCGCCAGCAGCCAAGCCGTCCCGGGACTAGCGGGAGGGCTGGATAGGGAGCAGTACTTC.

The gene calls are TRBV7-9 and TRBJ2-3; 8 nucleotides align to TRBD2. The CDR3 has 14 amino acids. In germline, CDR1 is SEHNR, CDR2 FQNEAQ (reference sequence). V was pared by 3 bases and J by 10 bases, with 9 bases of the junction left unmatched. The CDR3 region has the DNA TGTGCCAGCAGCTTGATGGCGGGAGGAACTTCGCAGTATTTT. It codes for CASSLMAGGTSQYF.

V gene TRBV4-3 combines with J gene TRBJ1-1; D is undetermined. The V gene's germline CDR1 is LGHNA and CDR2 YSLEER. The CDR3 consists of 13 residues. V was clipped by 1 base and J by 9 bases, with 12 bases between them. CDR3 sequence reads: CASSQVDEGKAFF. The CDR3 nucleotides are TGCGCCAGCAGCCAAGTAGACGAGGGTAAAGCTTTCTTT.

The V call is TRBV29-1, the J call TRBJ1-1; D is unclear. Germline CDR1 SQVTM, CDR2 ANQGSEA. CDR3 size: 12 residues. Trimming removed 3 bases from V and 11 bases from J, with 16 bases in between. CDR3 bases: TGCAGCGTTGAGCCTGGAGGGTTGGGCGCTTTCTTT. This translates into CSVEPGGLGAFF. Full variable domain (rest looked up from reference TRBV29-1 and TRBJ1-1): SAVISQKPSRDICQRGTSLTIQCQVDSQVTMMFWYRQQPGQSLTLIATANQGSEATYESGFVIDKFPISRPNLTFSTLTVSNMSPEDSSIYLCSVEPGGLGAFFGQGTRLTVV.